The rows below give T cell receptor beta chains drawn from one sample of a study of shared clonotypes between healthy human individuals. Only in-frame clones appear in the TCRdb table, and some are missing; sequencing was by immunoSEQ multiplex PCR. The profile covers about 480,000 clones, with about 75% appearing a single time and 12% taken by the ten largest. The sequenced sample consisted of PBMCs. The receptors were sampled from a woman between 40 and 55 years old in good health. Some clones in this sample may be carry-over from other donors' samples. Each CDR3 is given with its conserved first and last residue. D genes are given only for firm matches. The size of a clone is reported for some rows only, either as once, few or many, or as a class for expanded clones.

TRBV7-2	TRBJ1-4	NA	NA	TGTGCCAGCAGCCCCAGGGGCGCGAGTGAAAAACTGTTTTTT	CASSPRGASEKLFF
TRBV29-1	TRBJ2-3	NA	NA	TGCAGCGTTGAAGTTAGCGGCACAGATACGCAGTATTTT	CSVEVSGTDTQYF
TRBV14	TRBJ2-3	NA	once	TGTGCCAGCAGCCTGAGACTCCTAACTACGCAGTATTTT	CASSLRLLTTQYF
TRBV5-1	TRBJ2-1	NA	NA	TGCGCCAGCAGTATCGACAGGCCGTCCTACAATGAGCAGTTCTTC	CASSIDRPSYNEQFF
TRBV7-9	TRBJ2-7	NA	few	TGTGCCAGCAGCTTAGTGGGGGGTACGTCTTCCGAGCAGTACTTC	CASSLVGGTSSEQYF
TRBV27	TRBJ2-1	TRBD2	once	TGTGCCAGCAGTTTACCGCAGCGGGAGGGTTCGAATGAGCAGTTCTTC	CASSLPQREGSNEQFF
TRBV5-6	TRBJ2-7	TRBD1	once	TGTGCCAGCAGCCCCGGACAGGTCCTGTACGAGCAGTACTTC	CASSPGQVLYEQYF
TRBV4-3	TRBJ2-1	TRBD2	NA	TGCGCCAGCAGCCAACGATTCGGGACTAGCGGTGGTGCTGAGCAGTTCTTC	CASSQRFGTSGGAEQFF
TRBV15	TRBJ2-1	TRBD2	NA	TGTGCCACCAGCAGGACTTGGGGCGGGAGGACCTACAATGAGCAGTTCTTC	CATSRTWGGRTYNEQFF
TRBV28	TRBJ2-7	NA	NA	TGTGCCAGCAGTTTATATAACCCAAGCTCGGGGGGCCGTTACTCCTACGAGCAGTACTTC	CASSLYNPSSGGRYSYEQYF
TRBV6-5	TRBJ1-5	TRBD1	NA	TGTGCCAGCGGCCATCGGGACAGGGGTCAGCCCCAGCATTTT	CASGHRDRGQPQHF
TRBV5-1	TRBJ1-4	NA	once	TGCGCCAGCAGCCCGGACCCTGCAACTAATGAAAAACTGTTTTTT	CASSPDPATNEKLFF
TRBV30	TRBJ2-7	TRBD2	NA	TGTGCCTGGAGTACTAGCGCCTCCTACGAGCAGTACTTC	CAWSTSASYEQYF
TRBV28	TRBJ2-1	NA	NA	TGTGCCAGCAGCACCCCCTTTAGCGGCCCCTACAATGAGCAGTTCTTC	CASSTPFSGPYNEQFF
TRBV5-1	TRBJ2-2	NA	once	TGCGCCAGCAGCTTGGCTTCCGGGAGGGAGCTGTTTTTT	CASSLASGRELFF
TRBV23-1	TRBJ1-5	NA	NA	TGCGCCAGCAGCCCCGGACTGGAAAGAAAGGTAGCCCAGCATTTT	CASSPGLERKVAQHF
TRBV11-2	TRBJ2-5	TRBD1	NA	TGTGCCAGCAGCGTCCAGGGGGCGCGGGAGACCCAGTACTTC	CASSVQGARETQYF
TRBV7-8	TRBJ2-1	NA	once	TGTGCCAGCAGCTTAGCGTGGAGGGGAAGAGGCAATGAGCAGTTCTTC	CASSLAWRGRGNEQFF
TRBV19	TRBJ2-3	NA	NA	TGTGCCAGTAGGGAGTCAGATACGCAGTATTTT	CASRESDTQYF
TRBV10-3	TRBJ2-5	NA	NA	TGTGCCATCAGTGAGTCGGGTGGGTCCCAAGAGACCCAGTACTTC	CAISESGGSQETQYF
TRBV5-1	TRBJ1-2	NA	NA	TGCGCCAGCAGCTCCACAAGCTCTAACTATGGCTACACCTTC	CASSSTSSNYGYTF
TRBV7-7	TRBJ1-1	TRBD1	NA	TGTGCCAGCAGCCGTGACAGGGAGACTGAAGCTTTCTTT	CASSRDRETEAFF
TRBV30	TRBJ2-2	TRBD2	NA	TGTGCCTCAGATGGCGGGAGGGCCTTCACCGGGGAGCTGTTTTTT	CASDGGRAFTGELFF
TRBV6-1	TRBJ1-3	NA	NA	TGTGCCAGCAGTGAAAGTTGGACGGGTGGAAACACCATATATTTT	CASSESWTGGNTIYF
TRBV9	TRBJ2-1	TRBD2	NA	TGTGCCAGCAGCGAACCGACTAGCGGGAGCGAATATGAGCAGTTCTTC	CASSEPTSGSEYEQFF
TRBV6-5	TRBJ2-7	TRBD2	NA	TGTGCCAGCAGTTACCAAACCGGGACTAGCGGGCACGAGCAGTACTTC	CASSYQTGTSGHEQYF
TRBV5-1	TRBJ1-4	NA	NA	TGCGCCAGCAGCGAGGTTGGGGCTCAAAAACTGTTTTTT	CASSEVGAQKLFF
TRBV30	TRBJ2-3	NA	NA	TGTGCCTGGAGTGTATGGCGAGGGACAGATACGCAGTATTTT	CAWSVWRGTDTQYF